Below, one T cell receptor (beta chain) is given with its context. Its cognate antigen is unknown. Fresh peripheral blood, 10 ml, was the source of the PBMCs. This entry comes from a study of T cells in Graves' hyperthyroidism and ophthalmopathy. Germline loops: CDR1 SQVTM, CDR2 ANQGSEA. This CDR3 region has 15 residues. V lost 4 bases, J lost 3 bases, and 6 bases stayed unmatched. The CDR3 regions of TCR beta were amplified from RNA transcripts. The primer set for the first-round RT-PCR of the TCR CDR3 was HTBI. TCRdb independently ran MiXCR on the multiplex PCR reads; one entry per CDR3 protein. The profile covers fewer than 400,000 distinct CDR3 sequences, with roughly 25% appearing a single time and 70% to 75% taken by the ten largest. Study-wide results and limits: Through a model of 13 V-J features, ophthalmopathy was separated from stable hyperthyroidism.

This chain connects TRBV29-1 to TRBJ2-3; 11 bases align to TRBD2. This receptor was taken from a man aged 45-60 years with Graves' hyperthyroidism. Sequenced sample: blood. This CDR3 reads CSVVLSGRGTDTQYF. CDR3 nucleotides: TGCAGCGTTGTTCTTAGCGGGAGGGGTACAGATACGCAGTATTTT.